This T cell receptor (beta chain) is from a study of cytomegalovirus exposure and HLA in healthy donors. PCR was performed using 60 Vbeta and 13 Jbeta primers. Measured with immunoSEQ multiplex PCR; TCRdb has only the in-frame clones, and not every one. This repertoire includes more than 100,000 clones. Comment on this clone: Its antigen is currently unknown.

Study conclusions and caveats: A later analysis, which compared TCR beta chains of equal frequency, found the HLA-associated ones more clonally expanded.

The donors comprised healthy bone marrow donors. Germline CDR1 reads SGHDT; CDR2 reads YYEEEE. The CDR3 runs to 15 residues. The V gene lost 0 bases and the J gene lost 0 bases, with 7 bases spanning the gap. This TCR came from a man aged 18-30 years in good health and CMV-seronegative. The chain carries TRBV5-6 and TRBJ1-5; D perhaps matches TRBD1 (5 bases). The material sequenced was PBMCs. CDR3 in DNA: TGTGCCAGCAGCTTGGGACAGTATAGCAATCAGCCCCAGCATTTT. This sequence encodes CASSLGQYSNQPQHF.